The 5 T cell receptor beta chains below all came from one sample that was sequenced in a study of OX40 agonist ivuxolimab in advanced cancers. The method was immunoSEQ multiplex PCR; TCRdb's version includes in-frame clones alone and lacks a portion of them. The sample includes about 20,000 clones, roughly 85% of them seen just once. Sample: CD4+ or CD8+ T cells sorted from blood, taken in a trial of the OX40 agonist ivuxolimab. The origin of the receptors is an adult with an advanced solid tumor such as melanoma, head and neck, liver or kidney cancer.

This clone was recorded only once. The V gene is TRBV9, the J gene TRBJ2-3; D unresolved. Germline V lookup: CDR1 SGDLS, CDR2 YYNGEE. V dropped 3 bases and J dropped 2 bases, with 13 bases sitting between them. The CDR3 spans 15 residues. The CDR3 region is CASSESAVNTDTQYF. CDR3 nucleotide sequence: TGTGCCAGCAGCGAGTCGGCGGTTAACACAGATACGCAGTATTTT.

The chain uses TRBV6-4 and TRBJ2-1; D unresolved. The CDR3 is made up of 12 amino acids. With 7 bases removed from V and 2 bases from J, the gap between germline ends came to 6 bases. From germline, CDR1 is MRHNA and CDR2 SNTAGT. The CDR3: CASTLPYNEQFF. For the CDR3, the DNA is TGTGCCAGCACCCTCCCCTACAATGAGCAGTTCTTC.

This chain uses TRBV7-9 with TRBJ2-7; D may be TRBD1 (6 bases). The CDR3 is made up of 16 amino acids. V lost 4 bases to trimming and J lost 3 bases, with 19 bases between them. From germline, CDR1 is SEHNR and CDR2 FQNEAQ (reference sequence). In nucleotides, the CDR3 is TGTGCCAGCAGCTCCAAGGGACAAGCAAGGGGCTACGAGCAGTACTTC. Its translation: CASSSKGQARGYEQYF.

The chain is built from TRBV27 and TRBJ2-1; 9 bases match TRBD2. This CDR3 region has 15 residues. From germline, CDR1 is MNHEY and CDR2 SMNVEV (reference sequence). V was pared by 0 bases and J by 7 bases, with 4 bases of the junction left unmatched. CDR3 region: CASSLSGAGGNEQFF. Here the CDR3 DNA reads TGTGCCAGCAGTTTATCGGGGGCGGGAGGGAATGAGCAGTTCTTC.

This clone appeared a single time. The chain employs TRBV4-1 and TRBJ2-3, with a tentative D call TRBD2 (5 bases). This CDR3 is 15 amino acids long. V lost 4 bases to trimming and J lost 2 bases, with 13 bases between them. The germline CDR1 and CDR2 sequences are MGHRA and YSYEKL. The CDR3 region is CASSPDGGSTDTQYF. The CDR3 DNA is TGCGCCAGCAGCCCGGACGGAGGCTCCACAGATACGCAGTATTTT.